This T cell receptor beta chain was identified in a study of T-cell reconstitution after alpha-beta-depleted transplantation in children. Findings and limits, study-wide: Hyperexpanded clones declined; after one year, newly produced T cells mostly supplied diversity. Roughly two months post-transplant, alpha-beta T cells reportedly originated from several hundred graft clones that had expanded. In some patients, recipient T cells and intrathymic progenitors surviving conditioning explained high day-60 diversity.

This clonotype was counted ten times or more. The antigen is unknown. Preparing the TCRbeta library involved the use of unique molecular identifiers. TCRdb fed the PCR reads into MiXCR, producing one record per CDR3 protein. Of approximately 800,000 distinct CDR3 sequences detected, roughly 15% appear once; the ten largest clones hold roughly 5%. This specimen consisted of PBMCs, mostly from graft donor cells, obtained 360 days after TCRalphabeta/CD19-depleted stem cell transplant. The receptor comes from a male patient between 5 and 17 years old who had a stem cell transplant for acute lymphoblastic leukemia, so the T cells may come from the graft donor.

The CDR3 is CASTRGSYNEQFF. The CDR3 region has the DNA TGTGCCAGCACCCGGGGGTCCTACAATGAGCAGTTCTTC. The chain uses TRBV9 and TRBJ2-1; TRBD2 is a possible D gene (6 bases). The CDR3 totals 13 residues. Germline-derived CDR1 and CDR2 are SGDLS and YYNGEE. Trimming left V 6 bases short and J 1 base short, with 8 bases between.